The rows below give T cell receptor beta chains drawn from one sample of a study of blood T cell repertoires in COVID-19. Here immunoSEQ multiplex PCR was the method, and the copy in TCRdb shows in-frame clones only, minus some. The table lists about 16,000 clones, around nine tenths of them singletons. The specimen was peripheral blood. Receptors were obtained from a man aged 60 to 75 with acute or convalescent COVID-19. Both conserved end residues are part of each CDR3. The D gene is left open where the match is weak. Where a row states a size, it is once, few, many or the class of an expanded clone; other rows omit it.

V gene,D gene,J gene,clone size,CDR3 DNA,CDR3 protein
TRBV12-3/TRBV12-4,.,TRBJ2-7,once,TGTGCCAGCAGCCTCACCGCGGGGGAGCAGTACTTC,CASSLTAGEQYF
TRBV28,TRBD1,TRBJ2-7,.,TGTGCCAGCAGTTTGGGACAGCTCTACGAGCAGTACTTC,CASSLGQLYEQYF
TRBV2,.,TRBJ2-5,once,TGTGCCAGCAGTGAAAGCCGAAGCGCGACCCAGTACTTC,CASSESRSATQYF
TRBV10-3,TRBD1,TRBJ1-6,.,TGTGCCATCAGTGAGTCGGAGGGACAGTTAAATTCACCCCTCCACTTT,CAISESEGQLNSPLHF
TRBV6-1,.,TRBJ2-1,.,TGTGCCAGCAGTCGCGGGGCTAGCGTTCCCAATGAGCAGTTCTTC,CASSRGASVPNEQFF
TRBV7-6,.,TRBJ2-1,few,TGTGCCAGCAGCTTAGCCGGAGGACTACCGAATGAGCAGTTCTTC,CASSLAGGLPNEQFF
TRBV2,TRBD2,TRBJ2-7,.,TGTGCCAGCAAATTGGAAAGCGGGAATCTGTACTTC,CASKLESGNLYF
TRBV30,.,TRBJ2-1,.,TGTGCCTGGTGGAATCGAGGAGGATCCTACAATGAGCAGTTCTTC,CAWWNRGGSYNEQFF
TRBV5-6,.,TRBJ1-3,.,TGTGCCAGCAGCTTGGCCACAGTTAACGGAAACACCATATATTTT,CASSLATVNGNTIYF
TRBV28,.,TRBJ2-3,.,TGTGCCAGCAGCACCTCGGGCACAGATACGCAGTATTTT,CASSTSGTDTQYF
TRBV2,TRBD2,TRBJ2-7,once,TGTGCCAGCACCCCGGGAGTAGCGGGGTACGAGCAGTACTTC,CASTPGVAGYEQYF
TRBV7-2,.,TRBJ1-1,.,TGTGCCAGCAGCTTAGCCGCCAGCGGGAACACTGAAGCTTTCTTT,CASSLAASGNTEAFF
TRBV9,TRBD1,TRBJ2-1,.,TGTGCCAGCAGCGTAGAGGGACAGAGGGCCAATGAGCAGTTCTTC,CASSVEGQRANEQFF
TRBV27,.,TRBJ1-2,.,TGTGCCAGCAGTCTCCAGGGTGGCCGATATGGCTACACCTTC,CASSLQGGRYGYTF
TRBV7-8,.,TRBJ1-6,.,TGTGCCAGCAGCCTTAGCAAGAACTTGGGTTCACCCCTCCACTTT,CASSLSKNLGSPLHF
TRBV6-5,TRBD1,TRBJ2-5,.,TGTGCCAGTACCCCGGGACAGATACAAGAGACCCAGTACTTC,CASTPGQIQETQYF
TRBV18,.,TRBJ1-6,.,TGTGCCAGCTCACGGACAGAAAATTCACCCCTCCACTTT,CASSRTENSPLHF
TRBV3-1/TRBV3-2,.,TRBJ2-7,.,TGTGCCAGCAGCCAAGGTACCAGGGACGAGCAGTACTTC,CASSQGTRDEQYF
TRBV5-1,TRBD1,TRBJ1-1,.,TGCGCCAGCAGCTCAGGGACAGGGATGAACACTGAAGCTTTCTTT,CASSSGTGMNTEAFF
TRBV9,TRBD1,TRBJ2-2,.,TGTGCCAGCAGCGTATCCCGGGACAGGGGTTTTACCGGGGAGCTGTTTTTT,CASSVSRDRGFTGELFF
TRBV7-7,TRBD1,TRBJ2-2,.,TGTGCCAGCAGCCGAGGACAGGGAATGACCGGGGAGCTGTTTTTT,CASSRGQGMTGELFF
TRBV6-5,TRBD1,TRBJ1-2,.,TGTGCCAGCACAGTTTACAGGGGGCTAAAAGATGGCTACACCTTC,CASTVYRGLKDGYTF
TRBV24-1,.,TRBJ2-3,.,TGTGCCACCAGTGATGGGGGAACAGGGGAGGTAGCAGATACGCAGTATTTT,CATSDGGTGEVADTQYF
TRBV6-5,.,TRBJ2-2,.,TGTGCCAGCAGTACCGGAGGGGAGCACACCGGGGAGCTGTTTTTT,CASSTGGEHTGELFF
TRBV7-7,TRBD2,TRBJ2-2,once,TGTGCCACTCGACCGACTAGCGGGGATACCGGGGAGCTGTTTTTT,CATRPTSGDTGELFF
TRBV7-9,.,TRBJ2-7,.,TGTGCCAGCAGCTTAGTCGGGGAGCAGTACTTC,CASSLVGEQYF
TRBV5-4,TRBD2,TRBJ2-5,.,TGTGCCAGCAGCACAGGACTAGCGGGGGGGACCCAGTACTTC,CASSTGLAGGTQYF
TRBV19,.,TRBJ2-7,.,TGTGCCAGTAGCGGAGACCCCTCCGACTACGAGCAGTACTTC,CASSGDPSDYEQYF
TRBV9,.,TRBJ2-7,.,TGTGCCAGCAGCGTAAGTTCCAGCTCCTACGAGCAGTACTTC,CASSVSSSSYEQYF
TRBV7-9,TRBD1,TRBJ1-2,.,TGTGCCAGCAGCTTACTGACAGGGGATTTCCCGAACTATGGCTACACCTTC,CASSLLTGDFPNYGYTF
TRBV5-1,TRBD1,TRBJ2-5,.,TGCGCCAGCGGTACCGCAGGGGGCAAAGAGACCCAGTACTTC,CASGTAGGKETQYF
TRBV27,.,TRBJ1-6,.,TGTGCCAGCAGTCGTGGGGCAGGGGTCCCCCTCCACTTT,CASSRGAGVPLHF
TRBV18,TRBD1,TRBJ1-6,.,TGTGCCAGCTCAATGACAGGGGGGGATTCACCCCTCCACTTT,CASSMTGGDSPLHF
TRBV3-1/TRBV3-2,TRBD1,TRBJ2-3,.,TGTGCCAGCAGCCAGACAGGGGGCTTTACAGATACGCAGTATTTT,CASSQTGGFTDTQYF
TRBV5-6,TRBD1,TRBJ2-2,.,TGTGCCAGCAGCCCTCATCCGGGACAGGGGAACACCGGGGAGCTGTTTTTT,CASSPHPGQGNTGELFF
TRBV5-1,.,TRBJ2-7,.,TGCGCCAGCAGCTTGGCTCCAGGGTCGTCCTACGAGCAGTACTTC,CASSLAPGSSYEQYF
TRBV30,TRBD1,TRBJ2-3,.,TGTGCCTGGAGTACCACTCAGGGGGCTAGCACAGATACGCAGTATTTT,CAWSTTQGASTDTQYF
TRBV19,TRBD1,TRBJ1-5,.,TGTGCCAGTAAAGACAGGGATTCTCTTGGCAATCAGCCCCAGCATTTT,CASKDRDSLGNQPQHF
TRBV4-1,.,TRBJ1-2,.,TGCGCCAGCAGCCAAATCTTTAAGGGAGACTACACCTTC,CASSQIFKGDYTF
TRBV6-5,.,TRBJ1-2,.,TGTGCCAGCACCCCTAGTGGAGACCGGGGTGGCTACACCTTC,CASTPSGDRGGYTF
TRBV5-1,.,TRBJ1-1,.,TGCGCCAGCAGCTTGGTCCCGGGTAACACTGAAGCTTTCTTT,CASSLVPGNTEAFF
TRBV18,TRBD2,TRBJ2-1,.,TGTGCCAGCTCACCTAAGATCGGCGGGGGGGCTGGGAATGAGCAGTTCTTC,CASSPKIGGGAGNEQFF
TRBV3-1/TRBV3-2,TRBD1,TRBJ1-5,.,TGTGCCAGCAGCCAAGATCGAGGGACAGGGGGGAATCAGCCCCAGCATTTT,CASSQDRGTGGNQPQHF
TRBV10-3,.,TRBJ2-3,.,TGTGCCATCAGTGACGGAGGGGACACAGATACGCAGTATTTT,CAISDGGDTDTQYF
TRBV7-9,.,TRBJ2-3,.,TGTGCCAGCAGCTTTACCGCGGATACGCAGTATTTT,CASSFTADTQYF
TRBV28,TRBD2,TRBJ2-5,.,TGTGCCAGCAGTCTAAGCGGGGCCGGAGTGACCCAGTACTTC,CASSLSGAGVTQYF
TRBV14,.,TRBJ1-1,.,TGTGCCAGCAGCCCTTCAGGGGCCAGGAACACTGAAGCTTTCTTT,CASSPSGARNTEAFF
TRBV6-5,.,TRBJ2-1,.,TGTGCCAGCAGGGAGGGGTTATCCTACAATGAGCAGTTCTTC,CASREGLSYNEQFF
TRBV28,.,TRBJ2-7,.,TGTGCCAGCAGTTTGCCCGGACTGGTAGAGTACGAGCAGTACTTC,CASSLPGLVEYEQYF
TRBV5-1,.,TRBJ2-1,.,TGCGCCAGCAGCTTGGCTATTAGCCCAAGCTCCTACAATGAGCAGTTCTTC,CASSLAISPSSYNEQFF